Below, one T cell receptor (beta chain) is given with its context. What it binds is not known. The germline V gene has CDR1 LNHNV and CDR2 YYDKDF (reference sequence). The length of the CDR3 is 15 residues. V was shortened by 0 bases and J by 5 bases, with 14 bases between the two germline ends. This entry comes from a study of cytomegalovirus exposure and HLA in healthy donors. Regarding the study as a whole: Most subjects' HLA-A and HLA-B alleles were reportedly predicted from TCR beta sequences. In an earlier analysis, in some 500 donors, most V segments appeared productive either ~87% or ~30% of the time. Whilst most TCR sequences proved rare, a subset of public TCRs occurred across many donors.

The PCR ran on 60 Vbeta and 13 Jbeta primers. Only in-frame clones appear in the TCRdb table, and some are missing; sequencing was by immunoSEQ multiplex PCR. This sample's table reports 95,000 to 150,000 clones. This chain connects TRBV15 to TRBJ2-7; D is unclear. Sequencing was performed on PBMCs. The source of this sequence is a young man in good health and CMV-seronegative. CDR3 sequence reads: CATSREAFIADEQYF. Written as DNA, the CDR3 is TGTGCCACCAGCAGAGAAGCGTTCATCGCGGACGAGCAGTACTTC.